The entry that follows covers one T cell receptor beta chain sequence. Its antigen is unknown. Gene names follow the mouse nomenclature. Sequencing ends 1 residue short of the CDR3 end; the germline J gene provides the rest. V shed 2 bases and J shed 0 bases, with 7 bases lying between them. The V gene's germline CDR1 is FNHDT and CDR2 SITEND (reference sequence). The CDR3 extends over 14 amino acids. Method: immunoSEQ multiplex PCR; TCRdb's copy keeps in-frame clones and lacks some. This table holds about 22,000 clones, 72% found once. The data stem from a study of tissue T cells after allogeneic stem cell transplantation. Regarding the study as a whole: Few T cell clones were shared across patients, but motif clusters showed tissue-specific shared signatures.

V usage is TRBV19 and J usage is TRBJ2-4; possibly TRBD2 for D (6 bases). The clonotype was recovered from a female BALB/c mouse in good health. The mouse line has the MHC haplotype H2-d. The sample consisted of spleen. CDR3 in amino acids: CASSIWGSQNTLYF. Incomplete CDR3 DNA: TGTGCCAGCAGTATCTGGGGTAGTCAAAACACCTTGTAC.